These 24 T cell receptor beta chains came from one sample sequenced in a study of T cell changes during pregnancy in multiple sclerosis. Sequencing used immunoSEQ multiplex PCR; TCRdb keeps in-frame clones, though not all of them. This table has approximately 60,000 clones, 91% appearing once. The material was peripheral blood, obtained before pregnancy. These receptors were collected from a female donor with multiple sclerosis, enrolled in a pregnancy study.

The chain couples TRBV9 to TRBJ2-2; the match to TRBD1 covers 8 bases. This CDR3 has 15 amino acids. Germline V gives CDR1 SGDLS, CDR2 YYNGEE. V shed 0 bases and J 7 bases; nucleotides not matched to a gene: 5. The CDR3 bases are TGTGCCAGCAGCGTAGCGACAGGGGCGGGCGGGGAGCTGTTTTTT. It encodes CASSVATGAGGELFF.

This chain connects TRBV6-6 to TRBJ1-2, with no clear D. The CDR3 contains 14 residues. Trimming took off 6 bases at V and 4 bases at J, with 15 bases between the two ends. In germline, CDR1 is MNHNY, CDR2 SVGAGI (reference sequence). As DNA, the CDR3 is TGTGCCAGCAGCCCCCCCGCGGATATCTATGGCTACACCTTC. It codes for CASSPPADIYGYTF.

The genes are TRBV9 and TRBJ1-4, with a weak D call TRBD1 (5 bases). Germline CDR1 and CDR2: SGDLS and YYNGEE. Between the trimmed V and J ends, which lost 3 bases and 3 bases, there was a span of 15 bases. This CDR3 comprises 16 residues. DNA for the CDR3: TGTGCCAGCAGCGCCAACAGGAAGCAGGCTAATGAAAAACTGTTTTTT. Translation: CASSANRKQANEKLFF.

This sequence joins TRBV6-6 and TRBJ1-5; the D gene is possibly TRBD1 (5 bases). The germline V gene has CDR1 MNHNY and CDR2 SVGAGI (reference sequence). Trimming stripped 2 bases from V and 3 bases from J, with 14 bases between. The CDR3 sequence is 16 residues long. The CDR3 bases are TGTGCCAGCAGTTACGCCCAGGGTCGGGCCAATCAGCCCCAGCATTTT. It specifies CASSYAQGRANQPQHF.

The gene calls are TRBV6-5 and TRBJ2-5, with 13 nucleotides matching TRBD2. The CDR3 runs to 14 residues. Germline CDR1 reads MNHEY; CDR2 reads SVGAGI. V lost 6 bases and J lost 5; bases outside the gene matches: 3. The CDR3 protein is CASRLAGGRETQYF. In nucleotides, the CDR3 is TGTGCCAGCAGACTAGCGGGGGGGCGGGAGACCCAGTACTTC.

The chain uses TRBV9 and TRBJ1-1; D gene ambiguous. The germline gives CDR1 SGDLS, CDR2 YYNGEE. Trimming removed 0 bases from V and 7 bases from J, with 13 bases in between. The CDR3 consists of 14 residues. This CDR3 is CASSVDVNVYEAFF. DNA for the CDR3: TGTGCCAGCAGCGTAGACGTCAACGTCTATGAAGCTTTCTTT.

This chain joins TRBV7-2 and TRBJ1-5; D uncertain. Germline V gene data show CDR1 as SGHTA and CDR2 as FQGNSA. The length of the CDR3 is 15 residues. Trimming took 1 base from V and 4 from J, leaving 11 bases between them. The CDR3 sequence: CASSLVRTMNQPQHF. For the CDR3, the DNA is TGTGCCAGCAGCTTAGTTCGCACTATGAATCAGCCCCAGCATTTT.

Notes on this clone: At one end the junction does not follow the germline gene, possibly because of a read error. The rearrangement links TRBV7-7 to TRBJ2-5; TRBD2 might be the D (6 bases). The CDR3 is 15 residues long. Per the germline V gene, CDR1 is SSHAT and CDR2 is FNYEAQ (reference sequence). CDR3 residues: CASSAGPRGQETQYF. The CDR3 DNA sequence: TGTGCTAGCAGCGCGGGACCGAGGGGCCAAGAGACCCAGTACTTC.

This chain connects TRBV5-1 to TRBJ1-1, with D perhaps TRBD1 (6 bases). V shed 2 bases and J shed 1 base, with 9 bases lying between them. The CDR3 has 14 residues. CDR1 is SGHRS, CDR2 YFSETQ, per germline. Here the CDR3 DNA reads TGCGCCAGCAGCTTATCGACAGGGAACACTGAAGCTTTCTTT. This gives the protein CASSLSTGNTEAFF.

This rearrangement joins TRBV13 to TRBJ2-7; 10 bases agree with TRBD1. The CDR3 runs to 14 residues. Germline CDR1 reads PRHDT; CDR2 reads FYEKMQ (reference sequence). J gave up 5 bases and V 5 bases, and 6 bases lay outside the gene matches. The CDR3 loop is CASSPRTGGHEQYF. DNA of the CDR3: TGTGCCAGCAGCCCCCGGACAGGGGGTCACGAGCAGTACTTC.

The rearrangement uses TRBV7-2 and TRBJ2-4, with 7 bases lining up with TRBD1. This CDR3 comprises 16 residues. Germline V gene data show CDR1 as SGHTA and CDR2 as FQGNSA. The J segment lost 1 base and the V segment lost 3 bases, leaving 6 bases of the junction unmatched. The CDR3 DNA follows: TGTGCCAGCAGCTTCGAAGCGACAGGGGCCAAAAACATTCAGTACTTC. Protein product: CASSFEATGAKNIQYF.

The chain is built from TRBV5-6 and TRBJ1-2, with 9 nucleotides matching TRBD1. The CDR3 contains 14 residues. Trimming removed 2 bases from V and 7 bases from J; junction bases left unmatched: 6. Germline assignment: CDR1 SGHDT and CDR2 YYEEEE. The CDR3, as DNA: TGTGCCAGCAGCTTCCAACAGGGGGCGTCTGGCTACACCTTC. Translated: CASSFQQGASGYTF. Supplemented by reference TRBV5-6 and TRBJ1-2, the full variable domain reads DAGVTQSPTHLIKTRGQQVTLRCSPKSGHDTVSWYQQALGQGPQFIFQYYEEEERQRGNFPDRFSGHQFPNYSSELNVNALLLGDSALYLCASSFQQGASGYTFGSGTRLTVV.

J is TRBJ1-1 and V is TRBV10-1; D unclear. The CDR3 contains 14 residues. V gave up 4 bases and J gave up 4 bases, with 13 bases separating them. In germline, CDR1 is WNHNN, CDR2 SYGVQD (reference sequence). This CDR3 reads CASSGQGERTEAFF. The CDR3 coding sequence is TGCGCCAGCAGTGGTCAAGGAGAACGCACTGAAGCTTTCTTT.

V is TRBV19 and J is TRBJ1-1; perhaps TRBD1 as D (5 bases). Germline V gene sequence: CDR1 LNHDA, CDR2 SQIVND (reference sequence). This CDR3 is 15 amino acids long. V was clipped by 5 bases and J by 2 bases, with 15 bases between them. CDR3 sequence reads: CASSPIGRGNTEAFF. CDR3 coding DNA: TGTGCCAGTAGTCCAATTGGTAGGGGAAACACTGAAGCTTTCTTT.

The CDR3 DNA is TGTGCCAGCAGTCTTCCGGGCACAGATACGCAGTATTTT. This encodes CASSLPGTDTQYF. This chain uses TRBV25-1 with TRBJ2-3, with D unclear. The germline V and J ends were trimmed by 5 bases and 1 base, with 7 bases remaining between them. The CDR3 is 13 residues long. The germline V gene has CDR1 MGHDK and CDR2 SYGVNS.

The rearrangement uses TRBV5-8 and TRBJ1-5; D unclear. Germline assignment: CDR1 SGHTS and CDR2 YDEGEE. This CDR3 spans 15 amino acids. V lost 3 bases, J lost 0 bases, and 10 bases lay in between. The CDR3 coding sequence is TGTGCCAGCAGCTCCGGGGTGTTTAGCAATCAGCCCCAGCATTTT. Encoded protein: CASSSGVFSNQPQHF.

V usage is TRBV28 and J usage is TRBJ1-1; TRBD1 matches at 9 bases. J gave up 1 base and V 6 bases, and 0 bases lay outside the gene matches. The V gene's germline CDR1 is MDHEN and CDR2 SYDVKM. The CDR3 contains 13 residues. The CDR3 is CASRGQGNTEAFF. The DNA of the CDR3 is TGTGCCAGCAGGGGACAGGGGAACACTGAAGCTTTCTTT.

This chain links TRBV5-1 with TRBJ2-2; D call uncertain. The ends were cut back, 0 bases at V and 4 bases at J, with 4 bases in the middle. This CDR3 comprises 13 residues. Germline lookup yields CDR1 SGHRS and CDR2 YFSETQ. DNA for the CDR3: TGCGCCAGCAGCTTGGAGCTCACCGGGGAGCTGTTTTTT. Translation: CASSLELTGELFF.

The V gene is TRBV18, the J gene TRBJ1-1, with 7 bases identical to TRBD1. V lost 2 bases to trimming and J lost 5 bases; unmatched junction nucleotides: 8. The CDR3 consists of 15 residues. Looked up from germline, CDR1 is KGHSH and CDR2 is LQKENI. The CDR3 spells CASSPGRDRWTEAFF. The CDR3 coding sequence is TGTGCCAGCTCACCAGGCCGGGACAGATGGACTGAAGCTTTCTTT.

The chain combines TRBV4-1 with TRBJ1-6; no clear D gene. CDR3 size: 16 residues. Germline values: CDR1 MGHRA, CDR2 YSYEKL. V lost 1 base to trimming and J lost 9 bases, with 16 bases between them. This chain's CDR3 is CASSQVLRQEGSPLHF. Here the CDR3 DNA reads TGCGCCAGCAGCCAAGTTCTTCGTCAGGAGGGTTCACCCCTCCACTTT.

This clone was counted once. The chain joins TRBV2 to TRBJ2-5, with 7 bases identical to TRBD1. The last part of the DNA fits TRBJ2-7 better; the J call may be wrong. CDR1 SNHLY and CDR2 FYNNEI come from the germline V gene. The CDR3 spans 14 residues. This CDR3 reads CASRQGPSSYEQYF. In nucleotides, the CDR3 is TGTGCCAGCAGACAGGGGCCAAGCTCCTACGAGCAGTACTTC.

The sample holds a few counts of this clone. V gene TRBV11-3 combines with J gene TRBJ2-2; TRBD2 matches at 9 bases. The germline V gene has CDR1 SGHNT and CDR2 YENEEA. V lost 0 bases to trimming and J lost 2 bases; unmatched junction nucleotides: 4. The length of the CDR3 is 17 residues. CDR3 bases: TGTGCCAGCAGCTTAGATCCAGCGGGGGGCAACACCGGGGAGCTGTTTTTT. Translation gives CASSLDPAGGNTGELFF. The variable domain in full, completed from reference TRBV11-3 and TRBJ2-2, reads EAGVVQSPRYKIIEKKQPVAFWCNPISGHNTLYWYLQNLGQGPELLIRYENEEAVDDSQLPKDRFSAERLKGVDSTLKIQPAELGDSAVYLCASSLDPAGGNTGELFFGEGSRLTVL.

The genes are TRBV9 and TRBJ2-3; D is possibly TRBD2 (5 bases). The V and J ends lost 4 bases and 0 bases respectively, with 12 bases between them. The V gene's germline CDR1 is SGDLS and CDR2 YYNGEE. CDR3 length: 15 amino acids. The DNA for the CDR3 is TGTGCCAGCAGCCCGAGGGCAGCCAGCACAGATACGCAGTATTTT. Its translation: CASSPRAASTDTQYF.

The chain is built from TRBV5-6 and TRBJ1-4; 8 nucleotides align to TRBD1. Germline loops: CDR1 SGHDT, CDR2 YYEEEE. This CDR3 contains 15 residues. V shed 0 bases and J 5 bases; nucleotides not matched to a gene: 3. CDR3 nucleotide sequence: TGTGCCAGCAGCTTGGGGACAGGGAAGAATGAAAAACTGTTTTTT. Translated, it gives CASSLGTGKNEKLFF.